The present TCR beta chain was sequenced within a study of blood T cell repertoires in COVID-19. Looking at the study overall: T cells, B-cell-depleted T cells, or PBMCs supplied cDNA or gDNA.

Sequencing used immunoSEQ multiplex PCR; TCRdb keeps in-frame clones, though not all of them. The data hold about 200,000 clones, with approximately 81% observed a single time. The CDR3 has 16 amino acids. Trimming removed 3 bases at V and 3 bases at J, with 16 bases between. Germline values: CDR1 SEHNR, CDR2 FQNEAQ (reference sequence). Researchers sorted participants into cohorts using their self-reported clinical history. The clonotype was recovered from a man between 40 and 49 years old who had recovered from COVID-19. Sequencing was carried out using PBMCs or T cells enriched from blood (not recorded which). The chain is built from TRBV7-9 and TRBJ2-3; D not certain. The CDR3 DNA reads as TGTGCCAGCAGCTTCTTAGCCTCGGGTGAGACAGATACGCAGTATTTT. Residues: CASSFLASGETDTQYF.